Presented here are 8 T cell receptor beta chains from one specimen sequenced in a study of T-cell memory formation after mild COVID-19. TCRdb used MiXCR to reprocess the 5' RACE reads, holding one entry per CDR3 protein. The sample shows approximately 430,000 distinct CDR3 sequences, around a quarter of them seen only once. Sample: PBMCs or a T cell subset sorted from them (not recorded which). The source is an adult woman who had mild COVID-19 (a few samples of this study predate the infection). Cell type and time point are not known.

The table lists this clonotype with a few counts. The rearrangement links TRBV29-1 to TRBJ2-7, with 7 bases identical to TRBD2. CDR1 is SQVTM and CDR2 is ANQGSEA in the germline V gene. This CDR3 region has 14 residues. The V gene end was trimmed by 4 bases and the J gene end by 2 bases; junction bases not matched to a gene: 8. The CDR3 protein is CSVAGGRAAYEQYF. The CDR3 bases are TGCAGCGTTGCGGGAGGCCGGGCGGCCTACGAGCAGTACTTC.

The chain uses TRBV20-1 and TRBJ1-1; possibly TRBD1 for D (6 bases). Trimming took 4 bases from V and 6 from J, leaving 12 bases between them. This CDR3 has 12 amino acids. Germline CDR1 reads DFQATT; CDR2 reads SNEGSKA (reference sequence). CDR3 nucleotide sequence: TGCAGTGCTAAGGGGGACGGAGCTGAAGCTTTCTTT. Its translation is CSAKGDGAEAFF.

This clonotype turned up a few times. The J gene is TRBJ2-7, the V gene TRBV15, with a tentative D call TRBD1 (6 bases). Germline CDR1 reads LNHNV; CDR2 reads YYDKDF (reference sequence). This CDR3 has 14 amino acids. V lost 4 bases to trimming and J lost 4 bases, with 14 bases between them. The CDR3 bases are TGTGCCACCAGCAAGGACAGAGGACCTTACGAGCAGTACTTC. It codes for CATSKDRGPYEQYF.

The rearrangement uses TRBV12-3 or TRBV12-4 and TRBJ1-2; possibly TRBD1 for D (6 bases). V lost 7 bases to trimming and J lost 6 bases, with 18 bases between them. This CDR3 comprises 14 residues. The CDR3: CASMLGAGRHGYTF. Here the CDR3 DNA reads TGTGCCAGCATGCTGGGGGCAGGGCGTCATGGCTACACCTTC.

This chain joins TRBV6-2 or TRBV6-3 and TRBJ2-1; D is tentatively TRBD1 or TRBD2 (6 bases each). Trimming cost V 2 bases and J 0 bases, with 20 bases left between them. Germline V gives CDR1 MNHEY, CDR2 SVGEGT. The CDR3 is 19 amino acids. For the CDR3, the DNA is TGTGCCAGCAGTTACGAGGTCAGGGGAGGCCCTAGCTCCTACAATGAGCAGTTCTTC. This codes for CASSYEVRGGPSSYNEQFF.

This clonotype was seen only a few times. As DNA, the CDR3 is TGTGCCAGCAGTTCCGACCCACAGGGACGACCCGGGGAGCTGTTTTTT. Residues: CASSSDPQGRPGELFF. The V and J genes are TRBV12-3 or TRBV12-4 and TRBJ2-2, with D tentatively TRBD1 (6 bases). Trimming shortened V by 4 bases and J by 6 bases, and 18 bases separated the two germline ends. The CDR3 is made up of 16 amino acids.

This clonotype was seen at least ten times. The chain carries TRBV11-2 and TRBJ1-2; the match to TRBD1 covers 8 bases. This CDR3 is 16 amino acids long. Germline assignment: CDR1 SGHAT and CDR2 FQNNGV. The ends lost 0 bases at V and 2 bases at J; junction bases unmatched: 5. The CDR3 sequence: CASSLDTGTGNYGYTF. In nucleotides, the CDR3 is TGTGCCAGCAGCTTAGATACCGGGACAGGCAACTATGGCTACACCTTC. The entire variable domain, with the rest obtained from reference TRBV11-2 and TRBJ1-2, is as follows: EAGVAQSPRYKIIEKRQSVAFWCNPISGHATLYWYQQILGQGPKLLIQFQNNGVVDDSQLPKDRFSAERLKGVDSTLKIQPAKLEDSAVYLCASSLDTGTGNYGYTFGSGTRLTVV.

The table lists this clonotype with a few counts. This chain connects TRBV7-6 to TRBJ1-4; 7 bases match TRBD1. Germline CDR1 is SGHVS and CDR2 is FNYEAQ. This CDR3 contains 14 residues. Trimming removed 5 bases from V and 7 bases from J; junction bases left unmatched: 7. The CDR3 coding sequence is TGTGCCAGCAGCCGGGACAGAACCATTGAAAAACTGTTTTTT. Translating it yields CASSRDRTIEKLFF.